This T cell receptor (beta chain) was retrieved from a study of blood T cell repertoires in COVID-19. The germline V and J ends were trimmed by 5 bases and 8 bases, with 10 bases remaining between them. The CDR3 loop spans 12 amino acids. Sequencing was performed with immunoSEQ multiplex PCR; in TCRdb, only in-frame clones are kept and a portion is missing. This table holds some 160,000 clones, less than 90% found once. The sequenced material came from PBMCs or T cells enriched from blood (not recorded which). The chain has TRBV12-3 or TRBV12-4 and TRBJ2-1; unclear D gene. This TCR was recovered from a woman in her forties or fifties who had recovered from COVID-19. CDR3 nucleotide sequence: TGTGCCAGCAGTCCATCAGAGGATGAGCAGTTCTTC. It is translated as CASSPSEDEQFF.